This T cell receptor beta chain is drawn from a study of T-cell reconstitution after alpha-beta-depleted transplantation in children. Unique molecular identifiers were incorporated when the TCRbeta library was constructed. TCRdb re-derived calls from the PCR reads in MiXCR, one entry per CDR3 protein. The table includes hundreds of thousands of distinct CDR3 sequences, around 12% detected once. This clonotype was detected many times. V dropped 5 bases and J dropped 2; count of bases not matched to a gene: 4. The CDR3 totals 13 residues. The germline gives CDR1 SGHRS, CDR2 YFSETQ. The sample here was PBMCs from the stem cell graft donor, taken from the stem cell graft. The rearrangement joins TRBV5-1 to TRBJ2-7; TRBD2 matches 7 bases. The sequence was obtained from a human donor who donated a stem cell graft to a child with acute lymphoblastic leukemia. CDR3 nucleotides: TGCGCCAGCAGTCGTGGACTAGCCTACGAGCAGTACTTC. This encodes CASSRGLAYEQYF.